This is a list of T cell receptor beta chains from one sample in a study of blood T cell repertoires in COVID-19. Data came from immunoSEQ multiplex PCR; TCRdb stores just in-frame clones and leaves some out. The data show 200,000 to 250,000 clones, with about 85% seen just once and roughly 3.1% held by the top ten. Input material: peripheral blood. Every receptor here comes from a man between 18 and 29 years old with active or convalescent COVID-19. The CDR3 runs from the conserved cysteine through the conserved F or W. The D gene is left open where the match is weak. Only some rows state a clone size, as once, few, many or a class for expanded clones.

D	V	size	J	CDR3	DNA
TRBD1	TRBV10-3	NA	TRBJ1-2	CAIRPPTGWGYTF	TGTGCCATCAGGCCCCCGACAGGGTGGGGCTACACCTTC
NA	TRBV14	few	TRBJ2-2	CASSQAGTVTGELFF	TGTGCCAGCAGCCAAGCCGGTACAGTCACCGGGGAGCTGTTTTTT
NA	TRBV5-6	NA	TRBJ1-2	CASSSSGDRDGLGYGYTF	TGTGCCAGCAGCTCGTCCGGGGATCGAGACGGGCTGGGCTATGGCTACACCTTC
TRBD2	TRBV14	NA	TRBJ2-7	CASSHQGEGGEQYF	TGTGCCAGCAGCCACCAAGGGGAGGGCGGCGAGCAGTACTTC
NA	TRBV6-2/TRBV6-3	NA	TRBJ2-7	CASSSLSFYEQYF	TGTGCCAGCAGTTCCCTGTCGTTCTACGAGCAGTACTTC
TRBD2	TRBV9	NA	TRBJ2-7	CASSVGPSGGPISYEQYF	TGTGCCAGCAGCGTAGGTCCTAGCGGGGGACCCATCTCCTACGAGCAGTACTTC
NA	TRBV21-1	few	TRBJ2-7	CASSLRGDEQYF	TGTGCCAGCAGCCTCAGGGGAGACGAGCAGTACTTC
TRBD1	TRBV28	NA	TRBJ2-7	CASRGDRAEQYF	TGTGCCAGCAGGGGTGACAGGGCCGAGCAGTACTTC
NA	TRBV20-1	once	TRBJ2-7	CSATTGDEQYF	TGCAGTGCAACGACAGGAGACGAGCAGTACTTC
TRBD2	TRBV5-4	NA	TRBJ2-3	CASSLEGSGADTQYF	TGTGCCAGCAGCTTGGAAGGTAGCGGGGCAGATACGCAGTATTTT
NA	TRBV6-1	NA	TRBJ1-2	CASSEDWRNYGYTF	TGTGCCAGCAGTGAAGATTGGCGGAACTATGGCTACACCTTC
TRBD2	TRBV7-2	NA	TRBJ2-1	CASSPGGYEQFF	TGTGCCAGCAGTCCGGGGGGATATGAGCAGTTCTTC
TRBD2	TRBV9	few	TRBJ2-7	CASSPRGVAGGPMDEQYF	TGTGCCAGCAGCCCCAGGGGGGTAGCGGGAGGGCCAATGGACGAGCAGTACTTC
NA	TRBV15	NA	TRBJ2-3	CATSRAGGTDTQYF	TGTGCCACCAGCAGAGCGGGGGGCACAGATACGCAGTATTTT
NA	TRBV27	once	TRBJ2-1	CASSPPYLNEQFF	TGTGCCAGCAGTCCCCCCTATCTTAATGAGCAGTTCTTC
TRBD1	TRBV5-1	NA	TRBJ2-1	CASSSTGDYNEQFF	TGCGCCAGCAGCTCGACAGGGGATTACAATGAGCAGTTCTTC
NA	TRBV7-3	NA	TRBJ1-6	CASSSLYNSPLHF	TGTGCCAGCAGCTCGTTATATAATTCACCCCTCCACTTT
NA	TRBV19	NA	TRBJ2-3	CASSMEKRTQYF	TGTGCCAGTAGTATGGAAAAGCGCACGCAGTATTTT
TRBD1	TRBV10-3	NA	TRBJ1-5	CAISEAGGLQPQHF	TGTGCCATCAGTGAGGCAGGGGGGTTACAGCCCCAGCATTTT